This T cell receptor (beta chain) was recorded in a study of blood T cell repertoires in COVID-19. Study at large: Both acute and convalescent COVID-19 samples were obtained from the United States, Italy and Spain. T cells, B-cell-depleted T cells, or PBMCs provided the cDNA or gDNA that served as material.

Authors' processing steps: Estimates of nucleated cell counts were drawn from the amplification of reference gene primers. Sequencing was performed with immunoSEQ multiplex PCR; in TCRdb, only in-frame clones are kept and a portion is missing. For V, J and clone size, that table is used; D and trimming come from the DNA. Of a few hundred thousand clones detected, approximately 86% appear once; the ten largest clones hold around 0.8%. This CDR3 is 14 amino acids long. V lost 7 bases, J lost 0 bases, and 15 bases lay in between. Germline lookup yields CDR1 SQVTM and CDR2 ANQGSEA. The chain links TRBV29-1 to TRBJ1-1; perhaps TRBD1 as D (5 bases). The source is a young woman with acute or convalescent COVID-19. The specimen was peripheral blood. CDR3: CSAWGASMNTEAFF. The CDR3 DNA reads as TGCAGCGCCTGGGGCGCCTCAATGAACACTGAAGCTTTCTTT.